This T cell receptor beta chain was captured in a study of beta chain features in type 1 diabetes. Background on the study: Patients shared similar age, gender and cell yields with healthy donors.

Blood was collected once per donor into heparin, averaging about 116 mL. As to this clone: What it binds is unknown.

The entirety of the isolated RNA underwent reverse transcription, so expressed TCRB transcripts were sequenced. Clones were sequenced by immunoSEQ multiplex PCR, and TCRdb holds only the in-frame ones, with some missing. The sample includes hundreds of thousands of clones, approximately 31% of them seen just once. Trimming left V 2 bases short and J 4 bases short, with 13 bases between. Looked up from germline, CDR1 is SGHRS and CDR2 is YFSETQ. The CDR3 runs to 14 residues. General study findings and limits: TCRB CDR3 length was moderately but significantly reduced in all four CD4+ subsets of Type 1 diabetes patients.

The TCR sequence derives from a man aged 18 to 29 in good health. The chain uses TRBV5-1 and TRBJ2-7; D is perhaps TRBD1 (5 bases). The sample taken for sequencing was naive CD4+ T cells from blood. The CDR3 reads CASSLTGQEYEQYF. The CDR3, as DNA: TGCGCCAGCAGCTTAACAGGCCAGGAGTACGAGCAGTACTTC.